Each of the 2 T cell receptor beta chains below was sequenced from the same sample in a study of cytomegalovirus exposure and HLA in healthy donors. Profiled with immunoSEQ multiplex PCR; TCRdb holds only in-frame clones, not every one. This sample has a few hundred thousand clones, with roughly 85% found just once. The sample was PBMCs. The receptor source for this set is a woman under 30 in good health and CMV-seronegative.

The chain has TRBV18 and TRBJ1-1, with D unresolved. The V end lost 3 bases, the J end lost 4 bases, and 12 bases lay between the germline ends. Germline loops: CDR1 KGHSH, CDR2 LQKENI. This CDR3 has 14 amino acids. CDR3 in amino acids: CASSPPAGSTEAFF. The CDR3, as DNA: TGTGCCAGCTCACCTCCGGCAGGTTCCACTGAAGCTTTCTTT.

The chain links TRBV27 to TRBJ1-2; D unclear. Trimming pared 1 base from V and 5 bases from J, leaving 14 bases between. Germline V gives CDR1 MNHEY, CDR2 SMNVEV (reference sequence). The CDR3 has 15 residues. CDR3 in amino acids: CASSLLAGAGYGYTF. The CDR3 region has the DNA TGTGCCAGCAGTTTATTGGCAGGCGCTGGGTATGGCTACACCTTC.